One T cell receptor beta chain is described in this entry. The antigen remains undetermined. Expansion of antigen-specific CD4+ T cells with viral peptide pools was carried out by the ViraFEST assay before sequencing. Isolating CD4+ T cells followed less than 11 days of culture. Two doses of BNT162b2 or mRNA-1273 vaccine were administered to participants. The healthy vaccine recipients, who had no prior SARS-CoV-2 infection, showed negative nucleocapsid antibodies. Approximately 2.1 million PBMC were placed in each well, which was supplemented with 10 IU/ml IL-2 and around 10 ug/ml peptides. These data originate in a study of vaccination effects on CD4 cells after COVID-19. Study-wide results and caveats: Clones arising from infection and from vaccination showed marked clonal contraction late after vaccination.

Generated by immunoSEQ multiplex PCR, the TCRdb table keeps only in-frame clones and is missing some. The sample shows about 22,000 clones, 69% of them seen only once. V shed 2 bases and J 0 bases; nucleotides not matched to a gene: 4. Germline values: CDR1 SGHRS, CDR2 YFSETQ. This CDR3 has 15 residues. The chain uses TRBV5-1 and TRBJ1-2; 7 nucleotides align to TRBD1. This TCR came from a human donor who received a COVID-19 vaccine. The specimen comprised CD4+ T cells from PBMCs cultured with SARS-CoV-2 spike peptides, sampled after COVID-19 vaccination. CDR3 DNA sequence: TGCGCCAGCAGCTTCGGGACAGTCGCTAACTATGGCTACACCTTC. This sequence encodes CASSFGTVANYGYTF. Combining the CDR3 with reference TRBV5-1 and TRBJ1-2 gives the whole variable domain KAGVTQTPRYLIKTRGQQVTLSCSPISGHRSVSWYQQTPGQGLQFLFEYFSETQRNKGNFPGRFSGRQFSNSRSEMNVSTLELGDSALYLCASSFGTVANYGYTFGSGTRLTVV.